This TCR beta chain came from a study of CD8+ T cells in alopecia areata. Extraction of RNA preceded its reverse transcription into cDNA, which served as the sequencing template. Data came from immunoSEQ multiplex PCR; TCRdb stores just in-frame clones and leaves some out. The sample holds approximately 150,000 clones, roughly 44% seen once. V lost 2 bases and J 7 bases, leaving 6 bases between the germline ends. The CDR3 has 12 residues. The germline V gene encodes CDR1 SNHLY and CDR2 FYNNEI. The V and J genes are TRBV2 and TRBJ2-1, with unresolved D. This TCR was recovered from a human donor with alopecia areata. Sequencing was done on a sample of CD4+ T cells sorted from blood. In nucleotides, the CDR3 is TGTGCCAGCAGTGAAACTGGGAATGAGCAGTTCTTC. Protein sequence: CASSETGNEQFF.